The TCR beta chain described here comes from a study of blood T cell repertoires in COVID-19. The overall study: Whether acute or convalescent, the COVID-19 samples came from the United States, Italy and Spain. T cells, B-cell-depleted T cells, or PBMCs provided the cDNA or gDNA that served as material.

In the original analysis: Reference gene primers were amplified, and this amplification served to estimate nucleated cell counts. Generated by immunoSEQ multiplex PCR, the TCRdb table keeps only in-frame clones and is missing some. That table furnishes V, J and clone size, whereas the DNA furnished D and trimming. The repertoire holds 200,000 to 250,000 clones, roughly 84% seen once, with about 20% in the top ten. This CDR3 comprises 15 residues. Trimming left V 0 bases short and J 8 bases short, with 15 bases between. Germline V CDR1 and CDR2: SGHKS, YYEKEE (reference sequence). This TCR derives from a young man with active or convalescent COVID-19. V is TRBV5-5 and J is TRBJ2-4, with no clear D. Sequenced: peripheral blood. The CDR3 sequence: CASSLGGAQNYIQYF. CDR3 DNA: TGTGCCAGCAGCTTGGGTGGAGCCCAAAATTACATTCAGTACTTC.